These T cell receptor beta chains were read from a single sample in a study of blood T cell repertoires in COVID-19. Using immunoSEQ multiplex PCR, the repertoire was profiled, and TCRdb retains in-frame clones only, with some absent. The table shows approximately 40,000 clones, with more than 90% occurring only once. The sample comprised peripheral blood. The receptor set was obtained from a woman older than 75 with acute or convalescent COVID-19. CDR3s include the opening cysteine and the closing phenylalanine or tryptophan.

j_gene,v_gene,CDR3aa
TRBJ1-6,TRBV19,CASSIGQQNSPLHF
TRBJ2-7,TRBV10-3,CAISESRQGHNEQYF
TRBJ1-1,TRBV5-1,CASSPGQGAETFF
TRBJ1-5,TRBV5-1,CASSSTGVEQPQHF
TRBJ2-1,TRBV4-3,CASSQGPGSSYNEQFF
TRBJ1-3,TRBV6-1,CASTLSSSGNTIYF
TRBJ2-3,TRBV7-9,CASSTYAGLAGTTDTQYF
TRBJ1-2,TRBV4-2,CASSQAAPSTGGRGYTF
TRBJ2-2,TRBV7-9,CASSLATGIREAGELFF
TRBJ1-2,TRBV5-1,CASSSGGEANYGYTF
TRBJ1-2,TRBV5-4,CASSVGQGAVGYTF
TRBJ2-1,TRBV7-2,CASSLRSSGGAEQFF
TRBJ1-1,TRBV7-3,CASSLAGPEAFF
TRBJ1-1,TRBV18,CASSPPGGERNTEAFF
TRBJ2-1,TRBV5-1,CASSSGTGYYNEQFF
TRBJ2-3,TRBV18,CASSSGPNEADTQYF
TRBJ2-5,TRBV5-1,CASSRSSGNQETQYF
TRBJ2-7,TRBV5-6,CASSLAGRPQGEQYF
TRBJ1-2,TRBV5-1,CASSLAGREDGGYTF
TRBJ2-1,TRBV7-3,CASSKTGTVTSGGNVNEQFF
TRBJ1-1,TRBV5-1,CASSSLGDTEAFF
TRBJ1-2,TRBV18,CASSPVRGGAPRGYTF
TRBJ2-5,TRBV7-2,CASSLRRDQETQYF
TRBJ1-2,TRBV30,CAGSPGDRRIANYGYTF
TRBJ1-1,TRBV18,CASSPFWGQGAFGTEAFF
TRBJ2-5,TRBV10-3,CAISPVAGQQETQYF